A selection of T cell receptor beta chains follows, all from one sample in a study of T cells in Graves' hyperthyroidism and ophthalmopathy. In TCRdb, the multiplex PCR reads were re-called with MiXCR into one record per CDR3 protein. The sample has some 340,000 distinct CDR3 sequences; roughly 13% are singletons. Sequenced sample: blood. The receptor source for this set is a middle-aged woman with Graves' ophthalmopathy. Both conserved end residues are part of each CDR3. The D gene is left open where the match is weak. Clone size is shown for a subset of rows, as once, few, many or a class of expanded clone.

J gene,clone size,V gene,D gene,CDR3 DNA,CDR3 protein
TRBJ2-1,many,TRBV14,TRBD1,TGTGCCAGCAGCCAAGTGGGTCCAGGGGGTCTCCCCTACAATGAGCAGTTCTTC,CASSQVGPGGLPYNEQFF
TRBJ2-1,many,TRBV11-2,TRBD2,TGTGCCAGCAGCCCGATGGCGCTCGCGGGAGGAGAGCAGTTCTTC,CASSPMALAGGEQFF
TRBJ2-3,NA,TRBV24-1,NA,TGTGCCACCAGTGACCCGAGCGCCGGGTCGGGAGACACGGATACGCAGTATTTT,CATSDPSAGSGDTDTQYF
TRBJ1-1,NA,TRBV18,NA,TGTGCCAGCTCACAACTCCAGGGAAGGGACACTGAAGCTTTCTTT,CASSQLQGRDTEAFF
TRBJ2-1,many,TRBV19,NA,TGTGCCAGTAGTATTGGGGGTGGGTCCTACAATGAGCAGTTCTTC,CASSIGGGSYNEQFF
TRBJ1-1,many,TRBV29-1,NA,TGCAGCGTTGTAAGAATGAACACTGAAGCTTTCTTT,CSVVRMNTEAFF
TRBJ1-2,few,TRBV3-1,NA,TGTGCCAGCAGCCAAGAAGGAGGCAGGGTCTATGGCTACACCTTC,CASSQEGGRVYGYTF
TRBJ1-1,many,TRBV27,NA,TGTGCCAGCAGTTGGCCGGGATCTAGGGACTTTTTTTGGACTGAAGCTTTCTTT,CASSWPGSRDFFWTEAFF
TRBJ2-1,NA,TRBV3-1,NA,TGCGCCAGCAGTCAAAGGCTGACAGCGGAACACCACAATGAGCAGTTCTTC,CASSQRLTAEHHNEQFF
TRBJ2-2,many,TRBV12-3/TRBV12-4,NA,TGTGCCAGCAGACGCAGGGACACCGGGGAGCTGTTTTTT,CASRRRDTGELFF
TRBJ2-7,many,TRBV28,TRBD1,TGTGCCAGCAGTTCGCCAACGTGGACAGGACACGAGCAGTACTTC,CASSSPTWTGHEQYF
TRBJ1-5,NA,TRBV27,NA,TGTGCCAGCAGTTTGGCTTGGCGGTCCAATCAGCCCCAGCATTTT,CASSLAWRSNQPQHF
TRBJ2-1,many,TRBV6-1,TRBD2,TGTGCCAGCAGTGTCGGACTAGCGGGAGGTGTTGAGCAGTTCTTC,CASSVGLAGGVEQFF
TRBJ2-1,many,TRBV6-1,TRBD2,TGTGCCAGCAGCGAACTCGCGGGGGGGCCCCATGAGCAGTTCTTC,CASSELAGGPHEQFF
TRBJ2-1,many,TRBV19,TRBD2,TGTGCCAGTAGTATCCGTTCTAGCGGCCGACAGTTCTTC,CASSIRSSGRQFF
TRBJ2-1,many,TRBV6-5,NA,TGTGCCAGCAGTTACCCGGGACTCCCAAGGCAGTTCTTC,CASSYPGLPRQFF
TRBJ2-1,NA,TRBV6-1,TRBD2,TGTGCCAGCAGTCCTCGACTAGCGGGGGGGCAAAATGAGCAGTTCTTC,CASSPRLAGGQNEQFF
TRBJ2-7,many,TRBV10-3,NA,TGTGCCATCAGTGAGTCCCGGGCCGCTGACTACGAGCAGTACTTC,CAISESRAADYEQYF
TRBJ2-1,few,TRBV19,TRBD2,TGTGCCAGTAGTATAGAGGAGGGACTAGCGGGAGCCAATGAGCAGTTCTTC,CASSIEEGLAGANEQFF
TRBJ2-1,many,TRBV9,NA,TGTGCCAGCAGCGTCGGGGTTGAGCAGTTCTTC,CASSVGVEQFF
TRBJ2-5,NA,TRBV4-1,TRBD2,TGCGCCAGCAGCCCGGAACCTAGCGGGAGGCCGGTAGGGGAGACCCAGTACTTC,CASSPEPSGRPVGETQYF
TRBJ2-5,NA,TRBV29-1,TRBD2,TGCAGCGTTGAAGAGGGTAGCGGGAGGCTGGGAACCCAGTACTTC,CSVEEGSGRLGTQYF
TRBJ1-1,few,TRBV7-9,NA,TGTGCCAGCAGCCCCCTTGGCGGGGAACTACGATACACTGAAGCTTTCTTT,CASSPLGGELRYTEAFF
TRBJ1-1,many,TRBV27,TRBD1,TGTGCCAGCAGTTTACAACCGGGACAGGGGGCGGCTAGAACTGAAGCTTTCTTT,CASSLQPGQGAARTEAFF
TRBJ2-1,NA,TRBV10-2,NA,TGCGCCAGCAGTGAGTCTTTCATCCATGAGCAGTTCTTC,CASSESFIHEQFF
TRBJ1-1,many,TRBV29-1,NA,TGCAGCGTCTCCCGGGGGAACACTGAAGCTTTCTTT,CSVSRGNTEAFF
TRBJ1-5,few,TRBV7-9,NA,TGTGCCAGCAGCCCCACCGGGGGACTCAATCAGCCCCAGCATTTT,CASSPTGGLNQPQHF
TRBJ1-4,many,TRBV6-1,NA,TGTGCCAGCAGCCCAACAGGTTCAACTAATGAAAAACTGTTTTTT,CASSPTGSTNEKLFF
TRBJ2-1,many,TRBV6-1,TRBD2,TGTGCCAGTCCCGGGGGGGGGAAGAATGAGCAGTTCTTC,CASPGGGKNEQFF
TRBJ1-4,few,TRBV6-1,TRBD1,TGTGCCAGCAGCCACCTCGGACAGGAGCCAACTAATGAAAAACTGTTTTTT,CASSHLGQEPTNEKLFF
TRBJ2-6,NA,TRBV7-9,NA,TGTGCCAGCAGCTCAGGGATCTCTGGGGCCAACGTCCTGACTTTC,CASSSGISGANVLTF
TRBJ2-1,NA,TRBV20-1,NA,TGCAGTGCTAGCTGGGGCACCCAGTACAATGAGCAGTTCTTC,CSASWGTQYNEQFF
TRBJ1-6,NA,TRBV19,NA,TGTGCCAGTAAGAGGAAGATTGATACGAGTTCACCCCTCCACTTT,CASKRKIDTSSPLHF
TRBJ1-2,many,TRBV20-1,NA,TGCAGTGCTAGGGTGGAGTCTGAGGGATATGGCTACACCTTC,CSARVESEGYGYTF
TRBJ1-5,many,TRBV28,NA,TGTGCCAGCAAGATACGGGACGGCAATCAGCCCCAGCATTTT,CASKIRDGNQPQHF
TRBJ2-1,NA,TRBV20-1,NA,TGCAGTGCTAGAGATGACCGGGCCTACAATGAGCAGTTCTTC,CSARDDRAYNEQFF
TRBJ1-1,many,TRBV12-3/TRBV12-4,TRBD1,TGTGCCAGCAGTGTTACAGGGGGCGGAGGGACTGAAGCTTTCTTT,CASSVTGGGGTEAFF
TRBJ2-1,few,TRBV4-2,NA,TGTGCCAGCAGCCAAGAAAGCACCTTCCTTTTCTACAATGAGCAGTTCTTC,CASSQESTFLFYNEQFF
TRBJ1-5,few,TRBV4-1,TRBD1,TGCGCCAGCAGCCCCCAGGGGGTGGGCCAGCCCCAGCATTTT,CASSPQGVGQPQHF
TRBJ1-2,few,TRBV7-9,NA,TGTGCCAGCAGCTTCGTACGGGACACCTATGGCTACACCTTC,CASSFVRDTYGYTF
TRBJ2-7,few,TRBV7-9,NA,TGTGCCAGCAGCTTAGAAGTATCTTACGAGCAGTACTTC,CASSLEVSYEQYF
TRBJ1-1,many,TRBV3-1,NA,TGTGCCAGCAGCCAAGGGGACACTGAAGCTTTCTTT,CASSQGDTEAFF
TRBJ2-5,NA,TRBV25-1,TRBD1,TGTGCCAGCAGTAACTGGGACAGGGGGCAGGTAGAGACCCAGTACTTC,CASSNWDRGQVETQYF
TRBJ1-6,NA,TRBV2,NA,TGTGCCAGCAGTTGGGGGGTGATGGATTCACCCCTCCACTTT,CASSWGVMDSPLHF
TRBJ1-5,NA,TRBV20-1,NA,TGCAGTGCTACCAGACAGAACCCCCAGCCCCAGCATTTT,CSATRQNPQPQHF
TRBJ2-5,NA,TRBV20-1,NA,TGCAGTGCTACGCCCCAAGAGACCCAGTACTTC,CSATPQETQYF
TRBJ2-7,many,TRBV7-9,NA,TGTGCCAGCAGCTCCGGCCGAGAGGCCTCCTACGAGCAGTACTTC,CASSSGREASYEQYF
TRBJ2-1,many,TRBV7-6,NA,TGTGCCAGCAGCTCACGTTCGGGAGACCCCTCCTACAATGAGCAGTTCTTC,CASSSRSGDPSYNEQFF
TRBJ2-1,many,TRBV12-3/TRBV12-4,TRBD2,TGTGCCAGCAGTCCTAGGACTAGCGGGGGCAATGAGCAGTTCTTC,CASSPRTSGGNEQFF